This TCR beta chain is drawn from a study of blood T cell repertoires in acute mononucleosis (TCRdb year 2020). Study-wide context: Acute-phase samples, representing the primary response, were taken within 2 weeks of symptom onset. In acute infection, YVL-BR-specific cells made up a mean of about 2.1% of blood CD8 T cells and GLC-BM-specific cells made up a mean of around 1.1%. A mean blood EBV load of around 4 log10 genome copies per million B cells was observed during acute infection, and a mean blood EBV load of roughly 2.5 was observed at convalescence. On the study overall, not on this receptor specifically: The cohort comprised only a few donors, so group averages rested on very few individuals. GLC-BM selection appeared to involve both chains, including public TCRbeta motifs on BV14-BJ2 and BV20-BJ1 alongside a TCRalpha motif on AV5-AJ31. Because only a fraction of each donor's blood was analyzed, sampling error might partly explain the low overlap between acute and convalescent clonotypes. Just roughly 8.1% of the unique acute clonotypes remained in convalescence, but these persisting clonotypes accounted for most of the response, and new, diverse de novo clonotypes seemingly replaced the other acute clonotypes.

This clone was observed many times. The input lacks base qualities; no much larger clone sits a single base away. The CDR3 spans 14 residues, from the cysteine through the phenylalanine. Only CDR3 DNA is held: 42 bases, read in frame from base 1. V is reduced by 6 bases and J by 6 bases, leaving a spacing of 18 bases between them. Per the germline V gene, SGHTA is the CDR1 and FQGNSA is the CDR2. For TCR profiling, total RNA from no fewer than 8,500 sorted tetramer+ CD8 T cells was reverse transcribed into cDNA. CDR3 regions were PCR-amplified with primers annealing to V and J regions, and unique molecular identifiers were added to track templates. TCRalpha and TCRbeta chains were profiled using the immunoSEQ platform, including its sequencing and error-correction standards. The authors' pipeline ran thus. Clonal copy numbers were corrected for sequencing and PCR errors, and IMGT conventions were followed to define CDR3s. Only productive rearrangements were analyzed, using immunoSEQ Analyzer versions 2.0 and 3.0, with gene-pairing frequencies processed further in Microsoft Excel. Circos plots were used to display V-J pairings, and MEME together with a custom motifSearch program was used to find CDR3 motifs. The probability of generation of TCR sequences was calculated using the OLGA algorithm. Clonotypes found at both visits were termed persistent, clonotypes found only in the acute phase were termed nonpersistent, and clonotypes found only at convalescence were termed de novo. Any amino acid clonotype used by more than one donor was defined as a public TCR. Drawn from immuneACCESS, this table holds only the in-frame rearrangements with V and J called that TCRdb kept. Clones are partly lost; checked studies trace under half to an unresolved V gene and leave the rest unexplained. That table gives V, J and clone size, and the DNA gave D and trimming. This sample has under 3,000 clones in its table, and 65% to 70% of those were observed once. The ten largest clones add up to 45% to 60% of the sample.

The time point label on this specimen signifies: acute infectious mononucleosis, at clinical presentation within 2 weeks of symptom onset (visit 1). CD8 T cell responses to two immunodominant EBV epitopes, BRLF1 109 (YVL-BR) and BMLF1 280 (GLC-BM), were tracked in the study over primary infection. A positive serum heterophile antibody test and EBV viral capsid antigen-specific IgM indicated primary EBV infection. Total CD8 T cells were first enriched from PBMCs by magnetic positive selection (MACS). A FACSAria III was used to sort live CD3+ CD8+ tetramer+ cells to over 90% purity. Cells were sorted with a PE-conjugated tetramer loaded with the BMLF1 280-288 peptide. TCR repertoires of EBV epitope-specific CD8 T cells were deep-sequenced directly ex vivo after tetramer sorting, at acute infection and at convalescence. Donors were three people aged roughly 18 to 29 with clinical acute infectious mononucleosis and laboratory evidence of primary EBV infection. Heparinized peripheral blood was drawn at clinical presentation with mononucleosis symptoms and again about 6 months later. PBMCs were isolated by Ficoll-Paque density gradient centrifugation.

This receptor chain uses TRBV7-2 and TRBJ2-7; the D segment is perhaps TRBD1 or TRBD2, each sharing 5 matched bases. The TCR was taken from a young woman with infectious mononucleosis caused by EBV. Material: EBV GLC epitope tetramer+ CD8+ T cells sorted from PBMCs, obtained during acute infectious mononucleosis. The sample's cell subset or site label is to be understood as: CD8 T cells binding tetramer with EBV BMLF1 280-288 peptide (GLC-BM). The CDR3 region has the sequence CASSYAGTATEQYF. The DNA reads TGTGCCAGCAGTTACGCCGGGACGGCAACCGAGCAGTACTTC.